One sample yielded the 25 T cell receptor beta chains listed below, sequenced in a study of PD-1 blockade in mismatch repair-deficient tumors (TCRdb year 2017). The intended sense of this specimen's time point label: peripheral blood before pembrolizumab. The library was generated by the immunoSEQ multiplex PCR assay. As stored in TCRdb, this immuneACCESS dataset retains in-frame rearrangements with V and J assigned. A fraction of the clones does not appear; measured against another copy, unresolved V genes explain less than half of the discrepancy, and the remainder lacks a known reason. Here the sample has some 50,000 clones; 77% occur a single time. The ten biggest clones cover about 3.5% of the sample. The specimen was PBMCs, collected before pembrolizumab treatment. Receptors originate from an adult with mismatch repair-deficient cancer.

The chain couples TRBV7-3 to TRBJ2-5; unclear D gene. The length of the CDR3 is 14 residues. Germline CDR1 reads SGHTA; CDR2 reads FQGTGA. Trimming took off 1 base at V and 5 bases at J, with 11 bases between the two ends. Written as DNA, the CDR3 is TGTGCCAGCAGCTTAAATGGTAGACGCGAGACCCAGTACTTC. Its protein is CASSLNGRRETQYF.

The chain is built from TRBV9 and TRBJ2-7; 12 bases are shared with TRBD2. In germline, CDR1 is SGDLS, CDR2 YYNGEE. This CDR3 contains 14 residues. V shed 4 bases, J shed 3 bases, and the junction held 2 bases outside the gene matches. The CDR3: CASSPGLAGYEQYF. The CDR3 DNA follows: TGTGCCAGCAGCCCGGGACTAGCGGGCTACGAGCAGTACTTC.

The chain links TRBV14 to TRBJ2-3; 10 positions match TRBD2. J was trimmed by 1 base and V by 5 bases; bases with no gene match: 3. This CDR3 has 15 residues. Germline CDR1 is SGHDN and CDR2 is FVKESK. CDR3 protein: CASSIGTSGTDTQYF. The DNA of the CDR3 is TGTGCCAGCAGCATCGGGACTAGCGGCACAGATACGCAGTATTTT. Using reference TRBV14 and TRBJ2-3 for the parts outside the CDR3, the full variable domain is EAGVTQFPSHSVIEKGQTVTLRCDPISGHDNLYWYRRVMGKEIKFLLHFVKESKQDESGMPNNRFLAERTGGTYSTLKVQPAELEDSGVYFCASSIGTSGTDTQYFGPGTRLTVL.

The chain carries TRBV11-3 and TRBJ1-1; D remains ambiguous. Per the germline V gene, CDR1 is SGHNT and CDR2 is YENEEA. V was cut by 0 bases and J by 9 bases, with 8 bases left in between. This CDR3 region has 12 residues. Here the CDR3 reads CASSLDREKAFF. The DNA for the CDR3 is TGTGCCAGCAGCTTAGATCGCGAAAAAGCTTTCTTT.

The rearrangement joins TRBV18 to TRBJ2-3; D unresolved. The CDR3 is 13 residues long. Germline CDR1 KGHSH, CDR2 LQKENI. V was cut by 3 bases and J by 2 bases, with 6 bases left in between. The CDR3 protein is CASSPPNTDTQYF. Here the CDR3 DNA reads TGTGCCAGCTCACCTCCGAACACAGATACGCAGTATTTT.

CDR3 protein: CASSRPPSGGEQYF. The CDR3 region has the DNA TGTGCCAGCAGCCGGCCCCCTAGCGGGGGTGAGCAGTACTTC. The chain is built from TRBV7-9 and TRBJ2-7; 10 positions agree with TRBD2. Germline lookup yields CDR1 SEHNR and CDR2 FQNEAQ (reference sequence). The CDR3 totals 14 residues. With 5 bases clipped from V and 7 bases from J, the junction kept 8 bases outside the gene matches.

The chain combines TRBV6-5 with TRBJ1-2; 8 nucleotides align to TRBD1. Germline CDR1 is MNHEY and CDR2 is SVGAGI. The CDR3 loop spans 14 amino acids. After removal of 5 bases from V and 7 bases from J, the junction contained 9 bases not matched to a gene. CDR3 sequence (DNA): TGTGCCAGCAGTGCCTCGGGGACAGGTTCTGGCTACACCTTC. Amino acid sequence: CASSASGTGSGYTF.

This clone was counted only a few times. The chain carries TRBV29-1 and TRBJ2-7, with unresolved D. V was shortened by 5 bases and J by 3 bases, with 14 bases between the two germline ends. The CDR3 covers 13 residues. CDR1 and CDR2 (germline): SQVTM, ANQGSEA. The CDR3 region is CSVLRSFLYEQYF. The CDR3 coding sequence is TGCAGCGTTCTCCGCTCCTTCCTCTACGAGCAGTACTTC.

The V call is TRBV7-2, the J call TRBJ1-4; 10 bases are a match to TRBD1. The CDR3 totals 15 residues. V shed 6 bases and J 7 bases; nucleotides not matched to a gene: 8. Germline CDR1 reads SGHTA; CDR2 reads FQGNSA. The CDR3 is CASRPRDRGTEKLFF. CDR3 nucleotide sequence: TGTGCCAGCAGGCCGAGGGACAGGGGAACTGAAAAACTGTTTTTT.

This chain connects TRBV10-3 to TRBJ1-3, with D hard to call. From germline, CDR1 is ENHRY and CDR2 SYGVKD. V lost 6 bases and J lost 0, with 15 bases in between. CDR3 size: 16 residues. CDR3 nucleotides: TGTGCCATCAGCCAAACAGAGAGGATCTCTGGAAACACCATATATTTT. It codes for CAISQTERISGNTIYF.

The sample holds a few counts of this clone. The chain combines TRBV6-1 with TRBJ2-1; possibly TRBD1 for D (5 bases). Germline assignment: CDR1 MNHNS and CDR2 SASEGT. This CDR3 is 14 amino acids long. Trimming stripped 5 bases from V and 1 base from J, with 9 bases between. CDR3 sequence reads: CASSFQGSYNEQFF. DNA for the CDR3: TGTGCCAGCAGTTTTCAGGGATCCTACAATGAGCAGTTCTTC.

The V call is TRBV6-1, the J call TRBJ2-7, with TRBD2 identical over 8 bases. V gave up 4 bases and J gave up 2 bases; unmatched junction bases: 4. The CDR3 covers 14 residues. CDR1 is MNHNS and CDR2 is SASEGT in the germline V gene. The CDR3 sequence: CASSVSGGAYEQYF. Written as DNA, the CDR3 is TGTGCCAGCAGTGTTTCGGGGGGGGCCTACGAGCAGTACTTC.

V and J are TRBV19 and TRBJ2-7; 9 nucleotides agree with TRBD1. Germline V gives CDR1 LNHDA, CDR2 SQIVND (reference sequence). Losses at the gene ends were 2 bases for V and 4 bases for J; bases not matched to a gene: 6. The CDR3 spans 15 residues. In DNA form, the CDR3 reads TGTGCCAGTAGTATACTGACAGGGGGAAGTTACGAGCAGTACTTC. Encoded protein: CASSILTGGSYEQYF.

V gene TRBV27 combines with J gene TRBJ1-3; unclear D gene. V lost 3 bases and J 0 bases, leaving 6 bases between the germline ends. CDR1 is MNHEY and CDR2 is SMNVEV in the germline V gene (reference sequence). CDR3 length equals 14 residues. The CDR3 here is CASSFSISGNTIYF. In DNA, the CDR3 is TGTGCCAGCAGTTTTTCAATCTCTGGAAACACCATATATTTT.

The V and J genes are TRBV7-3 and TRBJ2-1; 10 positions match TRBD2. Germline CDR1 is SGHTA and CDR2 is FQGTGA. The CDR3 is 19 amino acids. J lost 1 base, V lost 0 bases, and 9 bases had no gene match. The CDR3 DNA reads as TGTGCCAGCAGCTTAACGACAGGGGTACTAGCGGGATCCTACAATGAGCAGTTCTTC. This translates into CASSLTTGVLAGSYNEQFF. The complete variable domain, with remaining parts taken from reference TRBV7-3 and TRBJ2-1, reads GAGVSQTPSNKVTEKGKYVELRCDPISGHTALYWYRQSLGQGPEFLIYFQGTGAADDSGLPNDRFFAVRPEGSVSTLKIQRTERGDSAVYLCASSLTTGVLAGSYNEQFFGPGTRLTVL.

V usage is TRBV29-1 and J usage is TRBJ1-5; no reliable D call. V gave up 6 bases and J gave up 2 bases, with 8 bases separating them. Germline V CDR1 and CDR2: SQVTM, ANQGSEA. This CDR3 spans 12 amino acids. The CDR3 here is CSVSEGNQPQHF. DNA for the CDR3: TGCAGCGTGAGTGAAGGCAATCAGCCCCAGCATTTT.

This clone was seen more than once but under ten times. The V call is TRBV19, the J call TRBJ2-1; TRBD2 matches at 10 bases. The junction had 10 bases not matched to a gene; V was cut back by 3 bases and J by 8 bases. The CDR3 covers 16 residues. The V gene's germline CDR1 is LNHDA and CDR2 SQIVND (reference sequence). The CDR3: CASSMKGTSEDHEQFF. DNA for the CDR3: TGTGCCAGTAGTATGAAAGGGACTAGCGAGGATCATGAGCAGTTCTTC.

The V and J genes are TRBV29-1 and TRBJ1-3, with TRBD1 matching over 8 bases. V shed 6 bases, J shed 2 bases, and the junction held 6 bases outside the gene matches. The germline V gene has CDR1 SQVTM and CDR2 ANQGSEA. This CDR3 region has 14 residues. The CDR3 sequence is CSVGQAGAGNTIYF. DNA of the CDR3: TGCAGCGTGGGACAGGCGGGCGCTGGAAACACCATATATTTT.

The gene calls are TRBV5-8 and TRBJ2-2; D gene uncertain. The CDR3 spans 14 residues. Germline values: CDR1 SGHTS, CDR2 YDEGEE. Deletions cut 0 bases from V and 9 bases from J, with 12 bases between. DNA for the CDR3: TGTGCCAGCAGCTTGGATGTCTTGCGCCGGGAGCTGTTTTTT. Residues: CASSLDVLRRELFF.

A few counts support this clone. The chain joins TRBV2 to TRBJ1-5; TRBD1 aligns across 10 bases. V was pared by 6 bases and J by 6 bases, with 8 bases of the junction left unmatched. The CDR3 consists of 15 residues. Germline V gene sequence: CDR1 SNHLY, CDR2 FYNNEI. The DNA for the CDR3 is TGTGCCAGCAGCCCGACAGGGGGCGCCGTTCAGCCCCAGCATTTT. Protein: CASSPTGGAVQPQHF. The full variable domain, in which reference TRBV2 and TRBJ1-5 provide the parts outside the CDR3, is EPEVTQTPSHQVTQMGQEVILRCVPISNHLYFYWYRQILGQKVEFLVSFYNNEISEKSEIFDDQFSVERPDGSNFTLKIRSTKLEDSAMYFCASSPTGGAVQPQHFGDGTRLSIL.

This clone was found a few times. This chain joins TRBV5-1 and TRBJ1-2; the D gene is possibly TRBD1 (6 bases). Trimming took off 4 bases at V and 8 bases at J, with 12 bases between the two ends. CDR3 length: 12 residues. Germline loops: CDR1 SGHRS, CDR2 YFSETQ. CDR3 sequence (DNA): TGCGCCAGCAGCCGGGACACCTTAGGCTACACCTTC. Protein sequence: CASSRDTLGYTF.

CDR3 residues: CASSSLYGTSGNNEQFF. For the CDR3, the DNA is TGCGCCAGCAGCTCTCTGTATGGGACTAGCGGAAACAATGAGCAGTTCTTC. V usage is TRBV5-1 and J usage is TRBJ2-1; 11 bases line up with TRBD2. This CDR3 has 17 amino acids. The V gene end was trimmed by 3 bases and the J gene end by 5 bases; junction bases not matched to a gene: 10. In germline, CDR1 is SGHRS, CDR2 YFSETQ.

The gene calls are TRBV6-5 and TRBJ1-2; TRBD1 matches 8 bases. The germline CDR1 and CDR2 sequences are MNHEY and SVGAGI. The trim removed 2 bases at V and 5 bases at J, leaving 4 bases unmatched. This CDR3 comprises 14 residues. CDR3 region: CASSYRTGGYGYTF. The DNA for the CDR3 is TGTGCCAGCAGTTACAGAACAGGGGGATATGGCTACACCTTC.

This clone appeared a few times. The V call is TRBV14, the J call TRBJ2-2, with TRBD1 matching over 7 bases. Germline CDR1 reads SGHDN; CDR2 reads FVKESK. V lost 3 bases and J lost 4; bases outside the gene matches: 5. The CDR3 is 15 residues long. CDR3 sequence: CASSQDRLITGELFF. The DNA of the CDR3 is TGTGCCAGCAGCCAGGACAGGTTGATCACCGGGGAGCTGTTTTTT.

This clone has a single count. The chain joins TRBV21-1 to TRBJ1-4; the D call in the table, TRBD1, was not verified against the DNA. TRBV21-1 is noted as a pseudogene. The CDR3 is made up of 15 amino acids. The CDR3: CASSTMTGQDEKLFF. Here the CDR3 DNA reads TGTGCCAGCAGCACCATGACAGGCCAGGATGAAAAACTGTTTTTT.